This T cell receptor beta chain is from a study of memory CD4+ T cells and cytomegalovirus serostatus. Study summary: Donors were healthy Belgian adults, several CMV seropositive and about 24 seronegative.

A word on this clone: Antigen: not known.

The sort gate was single viable CD3+CD4+CD8-CD45RO+ cells for memory CD4+ T cells. Serostatus was set by detecting CMV pp150, pp28, p38, p52 IgG. CD4+ T cells were isolated by positive magnetic selection. Data came from immunoSEQ multiplex PCR; TCRdb stores just in-frame clones and leaves some out. The table lists roughly 45,000 clones, around 72% of them singletons. Deletions cut 10 bases from V and 2 bases from J, with 17 bases between. The CDR3 is made up of 14 amino acids. Germline loops: CDR1 SNHLY, CDR2 FYNNEI. General observations from the study: Of roughly 180 reported CMV TCRbeta sequences, 67 were found in memory CD4+ repertoires.

This sequence was found in an adult in good health and CMV-seronegative. The chain recombines TRBV2 with TRBJ1-2; D uncertain. What was sequenced was memory CD4+ T cells from blood. This chain's CDR3 is CATSRPLGNYGYTF. The DNA for the CDR3 is TGTGCCACCAGCAGACCTCTCGGCAACTATGGCTACACCTTC. Based on the CDR3 plus reference TRBV2 and TRBJ1-2, the full variable domain is EPEVTQTPSHQVTQMGQEVILRCVPISNHLYFYWYRQILGQKVEFLVSFYNNEISEKSEIFDDQFSVERPDGSNFTLKIRSTKLEDSAMYFCATSRPLGNYGYTFGSGTRLTVV.